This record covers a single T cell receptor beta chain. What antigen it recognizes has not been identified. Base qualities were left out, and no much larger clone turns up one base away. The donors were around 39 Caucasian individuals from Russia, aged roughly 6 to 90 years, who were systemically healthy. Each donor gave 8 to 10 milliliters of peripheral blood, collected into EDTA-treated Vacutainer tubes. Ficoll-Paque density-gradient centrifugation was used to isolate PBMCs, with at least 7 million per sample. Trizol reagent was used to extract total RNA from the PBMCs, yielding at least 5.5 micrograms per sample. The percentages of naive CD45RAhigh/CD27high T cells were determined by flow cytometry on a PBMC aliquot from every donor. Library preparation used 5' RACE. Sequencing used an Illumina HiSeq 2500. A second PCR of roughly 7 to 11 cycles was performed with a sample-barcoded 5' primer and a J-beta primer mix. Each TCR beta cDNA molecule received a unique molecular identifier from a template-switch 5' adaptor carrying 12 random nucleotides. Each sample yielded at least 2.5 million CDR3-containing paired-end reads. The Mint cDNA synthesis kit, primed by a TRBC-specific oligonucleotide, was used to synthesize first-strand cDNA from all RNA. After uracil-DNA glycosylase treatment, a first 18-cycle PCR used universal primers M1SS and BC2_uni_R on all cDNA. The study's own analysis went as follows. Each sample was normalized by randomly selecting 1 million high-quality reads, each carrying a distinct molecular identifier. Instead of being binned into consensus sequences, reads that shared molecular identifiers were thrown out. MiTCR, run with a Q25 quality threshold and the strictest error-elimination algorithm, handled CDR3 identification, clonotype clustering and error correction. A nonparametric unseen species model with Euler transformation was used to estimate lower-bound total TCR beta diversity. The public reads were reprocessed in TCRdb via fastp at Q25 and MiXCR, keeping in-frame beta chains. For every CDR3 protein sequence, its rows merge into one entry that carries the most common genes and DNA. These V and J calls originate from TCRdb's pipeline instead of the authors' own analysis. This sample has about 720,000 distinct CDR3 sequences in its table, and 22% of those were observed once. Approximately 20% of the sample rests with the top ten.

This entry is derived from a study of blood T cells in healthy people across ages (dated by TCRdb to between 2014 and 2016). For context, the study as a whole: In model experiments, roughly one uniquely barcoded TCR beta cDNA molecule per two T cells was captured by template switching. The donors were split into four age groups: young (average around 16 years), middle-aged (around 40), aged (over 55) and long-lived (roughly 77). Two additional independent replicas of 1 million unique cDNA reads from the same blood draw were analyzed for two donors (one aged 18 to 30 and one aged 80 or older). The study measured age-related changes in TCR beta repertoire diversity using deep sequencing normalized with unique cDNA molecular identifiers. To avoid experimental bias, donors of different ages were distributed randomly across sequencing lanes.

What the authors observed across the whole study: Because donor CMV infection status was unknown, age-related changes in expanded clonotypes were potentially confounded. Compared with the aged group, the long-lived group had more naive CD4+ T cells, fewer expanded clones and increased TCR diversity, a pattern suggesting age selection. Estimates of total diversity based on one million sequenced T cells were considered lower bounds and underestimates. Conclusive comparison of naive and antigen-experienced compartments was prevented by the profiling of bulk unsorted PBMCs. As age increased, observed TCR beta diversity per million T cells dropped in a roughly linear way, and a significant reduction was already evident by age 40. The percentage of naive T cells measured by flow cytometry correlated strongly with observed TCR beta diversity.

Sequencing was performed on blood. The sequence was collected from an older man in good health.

The CDR3 is CASSYGGADTQYF. At the DNA level, the sequence is TGTGCCAGCAGTTACGGGGGGGCAGATACGCAGTATTTT. Recombination connected TRBV28 to TRBJ2-3, with TRBD2 matching 8 junction bases. Spanning cysteine to phenylalanine, the CDR3 consists of 13 amino acids. Only the CDR3 DNA stays, 39 bases, in frame from base 1. The germline V gene encodes CDR1 MDHEN and CDR2 SYDVKM. Trimmed from V: 4 bases; trimmed from J: 4 bases; junction bases lacking a gene match: 1.